This T cell receptor beta chain was captured in a study of blood T cell repertoires in COVID-19. About the research overall: The study drew acute and convalescent COVID-19 samples from the United States, Italy and Spain. The analysed material was cDNA or gDNA that came from T cells, B-cell-depleted T cells, or PBMCs.

Trimming at V came to 4 bases and at J to 6 bases, leaving 9 bases not matched to a gene. The CDR3 contains 15 residues. Germline CDR1 reads SGHRS; CDR2 reads YFSETQ. Per the study methods: Cell counts per sample came from amplifying reference gene primers. Measured with immunoSEQ multiplex PCR; TCRdb has only the in-frame clones, and not every one. V, J and clone size were drawn from that table, and D and trimming were deduced from the DNA. The profile shows tens of thousands of clones, around 85% of them singletons. Sample: peripheral blood. The chain carries TRBV5-1 and TRBJ1-2; the match to TRBD1 covers 10 bases. The origin of this receptor is a human donor in a cohort sampled during active COVID-19. CDR3 residues: CASSPTGGIYDGYTF. The CDR3 DNA sequence: TGCGCCAGCAGCCCGACAGGGGGCATCTATGATGGCTACACCTTC.